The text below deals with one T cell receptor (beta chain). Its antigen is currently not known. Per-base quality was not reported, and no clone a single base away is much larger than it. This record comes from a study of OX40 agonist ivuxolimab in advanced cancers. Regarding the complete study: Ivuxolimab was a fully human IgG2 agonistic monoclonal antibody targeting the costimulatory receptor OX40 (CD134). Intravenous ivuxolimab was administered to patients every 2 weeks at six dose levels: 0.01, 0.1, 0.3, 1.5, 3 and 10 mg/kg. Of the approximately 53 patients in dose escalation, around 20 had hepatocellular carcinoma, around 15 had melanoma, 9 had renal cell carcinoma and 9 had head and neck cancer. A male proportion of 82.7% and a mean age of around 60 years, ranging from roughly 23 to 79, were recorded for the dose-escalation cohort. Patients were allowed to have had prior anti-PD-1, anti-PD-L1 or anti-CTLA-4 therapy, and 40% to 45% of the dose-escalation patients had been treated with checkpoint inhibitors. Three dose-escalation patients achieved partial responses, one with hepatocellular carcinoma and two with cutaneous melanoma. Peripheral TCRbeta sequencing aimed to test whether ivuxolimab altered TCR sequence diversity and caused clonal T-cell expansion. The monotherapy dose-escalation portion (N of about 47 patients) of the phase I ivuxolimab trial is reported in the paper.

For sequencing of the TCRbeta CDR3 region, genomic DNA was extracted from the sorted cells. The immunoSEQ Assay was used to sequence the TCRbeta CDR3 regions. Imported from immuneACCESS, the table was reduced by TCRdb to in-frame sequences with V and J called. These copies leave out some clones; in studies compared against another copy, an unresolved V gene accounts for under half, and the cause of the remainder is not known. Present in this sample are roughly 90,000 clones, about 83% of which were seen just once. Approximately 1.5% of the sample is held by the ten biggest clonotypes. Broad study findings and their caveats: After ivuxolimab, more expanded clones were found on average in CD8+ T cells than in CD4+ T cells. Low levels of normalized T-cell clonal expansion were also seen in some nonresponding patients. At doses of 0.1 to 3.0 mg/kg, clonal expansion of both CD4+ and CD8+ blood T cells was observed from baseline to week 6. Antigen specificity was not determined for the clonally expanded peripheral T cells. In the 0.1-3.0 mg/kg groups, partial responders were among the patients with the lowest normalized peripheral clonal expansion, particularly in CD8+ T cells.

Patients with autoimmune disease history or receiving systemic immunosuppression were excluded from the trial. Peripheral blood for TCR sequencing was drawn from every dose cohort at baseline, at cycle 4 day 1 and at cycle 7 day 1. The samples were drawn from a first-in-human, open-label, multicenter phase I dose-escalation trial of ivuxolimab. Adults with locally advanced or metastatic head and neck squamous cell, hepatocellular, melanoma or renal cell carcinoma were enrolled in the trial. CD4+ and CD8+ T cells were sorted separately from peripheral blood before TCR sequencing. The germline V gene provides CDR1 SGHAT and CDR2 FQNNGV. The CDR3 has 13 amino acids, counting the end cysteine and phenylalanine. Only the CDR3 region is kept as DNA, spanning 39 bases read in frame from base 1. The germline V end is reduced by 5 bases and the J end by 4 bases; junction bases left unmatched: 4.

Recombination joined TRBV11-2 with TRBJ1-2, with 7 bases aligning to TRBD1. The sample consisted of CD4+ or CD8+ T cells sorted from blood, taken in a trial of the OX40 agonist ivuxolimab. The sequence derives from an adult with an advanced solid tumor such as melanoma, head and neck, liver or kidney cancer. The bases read TGTGCCAGCAGCCAGGGACAGCCCTATGGCTACACCTTC. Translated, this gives CASSQGQPYGYTF. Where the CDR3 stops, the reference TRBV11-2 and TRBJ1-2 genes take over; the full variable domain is EAGVAQSPRYKIIEKRQSVAFWCNPISGHATLYWYQQILGQGPKLLIQFQNNGVVDDSQLPKDRFSAERLKGVDSTLKIQPAKLEDSAVYLCASSQGQPYGYTFGSGTRLTVV.